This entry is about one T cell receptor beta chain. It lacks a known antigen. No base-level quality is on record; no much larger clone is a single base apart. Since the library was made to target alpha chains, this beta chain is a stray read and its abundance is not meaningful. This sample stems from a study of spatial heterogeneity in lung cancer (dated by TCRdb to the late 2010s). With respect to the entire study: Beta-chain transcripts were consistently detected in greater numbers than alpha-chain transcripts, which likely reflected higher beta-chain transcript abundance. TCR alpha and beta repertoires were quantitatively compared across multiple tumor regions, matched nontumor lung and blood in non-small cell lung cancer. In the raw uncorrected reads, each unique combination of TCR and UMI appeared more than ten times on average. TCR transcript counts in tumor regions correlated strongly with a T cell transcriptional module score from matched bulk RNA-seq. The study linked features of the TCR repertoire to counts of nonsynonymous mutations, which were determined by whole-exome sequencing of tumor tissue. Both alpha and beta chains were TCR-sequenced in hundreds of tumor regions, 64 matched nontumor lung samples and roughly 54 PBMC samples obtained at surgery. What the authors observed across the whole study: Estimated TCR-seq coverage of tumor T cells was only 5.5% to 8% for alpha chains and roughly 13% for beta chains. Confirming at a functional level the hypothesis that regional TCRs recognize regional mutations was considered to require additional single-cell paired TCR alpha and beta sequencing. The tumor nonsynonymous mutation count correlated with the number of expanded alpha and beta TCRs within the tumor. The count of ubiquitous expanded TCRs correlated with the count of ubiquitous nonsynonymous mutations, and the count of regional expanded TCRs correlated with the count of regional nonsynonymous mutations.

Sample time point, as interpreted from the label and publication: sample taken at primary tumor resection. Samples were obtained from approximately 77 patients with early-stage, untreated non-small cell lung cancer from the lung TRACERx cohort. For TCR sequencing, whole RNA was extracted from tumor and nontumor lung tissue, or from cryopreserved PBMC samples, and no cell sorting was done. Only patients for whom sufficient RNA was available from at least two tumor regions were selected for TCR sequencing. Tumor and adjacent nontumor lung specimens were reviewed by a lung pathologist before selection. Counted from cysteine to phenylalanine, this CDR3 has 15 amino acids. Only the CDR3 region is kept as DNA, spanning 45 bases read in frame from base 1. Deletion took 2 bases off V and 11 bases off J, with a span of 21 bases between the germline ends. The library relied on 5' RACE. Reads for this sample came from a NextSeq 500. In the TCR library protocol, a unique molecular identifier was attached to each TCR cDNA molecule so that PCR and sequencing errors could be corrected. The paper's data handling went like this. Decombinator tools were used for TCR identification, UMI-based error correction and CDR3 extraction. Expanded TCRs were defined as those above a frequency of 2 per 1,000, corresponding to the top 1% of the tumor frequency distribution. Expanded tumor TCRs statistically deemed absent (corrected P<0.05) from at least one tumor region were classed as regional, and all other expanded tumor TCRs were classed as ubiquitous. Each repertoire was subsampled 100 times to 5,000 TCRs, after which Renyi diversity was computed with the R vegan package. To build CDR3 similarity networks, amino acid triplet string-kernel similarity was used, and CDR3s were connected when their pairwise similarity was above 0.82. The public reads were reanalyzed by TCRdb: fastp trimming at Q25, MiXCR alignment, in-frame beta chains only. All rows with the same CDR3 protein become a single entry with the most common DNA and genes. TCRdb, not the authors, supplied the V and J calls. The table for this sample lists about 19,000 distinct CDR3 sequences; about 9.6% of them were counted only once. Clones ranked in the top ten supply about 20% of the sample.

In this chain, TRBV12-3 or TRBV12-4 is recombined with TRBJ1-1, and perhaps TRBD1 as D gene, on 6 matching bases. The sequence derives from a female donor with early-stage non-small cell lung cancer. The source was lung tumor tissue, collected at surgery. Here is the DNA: TGTGCCAGCAGTTTATTAGAACGGGCGTCAGGGGCGGCTTTCTTT. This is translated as CASSLLERASGAAFF.